Listed below are T cell receptor beta chains from one sample, sequenced in a study of post-analysis software for immune sequencing data. A single record per CDR3 protein comes from TCRdb applying MiXCR to the PCR reads. The table includes some 800,000 distinct CDR3 sequences, under 60% detected once. Sequenced: blood. The receptors derive from a girl between 5 and 17 years old with multiple sclerosis. CDR3s include the opening cysteine and the closing phenylalanine or tryptophan. Each record gives: J gene, V gene, clone size, D gene, CDR3 DNA, CDR3 protein. A D gene is named only where the DNA matches it firmly. Clone sizes are given selectively: once, few, many, or a class where the clone is expanded.

J: TRBJ2-7; V: TRBV24-1; size: .; D: TRBD2; DNA: TGTGCCACCAGTGACCCCGGACTAGCAGGCGAGCAGTACTTC; CDR3: CATSDPGLAGEQYF
J: TRBJ1-2; V: TRBV6-2/TRBV6-3; size: .; D: TRBD1; DNA: TGTGCCAGCAGTGACGGACAGGGGGCGTGGAATGGCTACACCTTC; CDR3: CASSDGQGAWNGYTF
J: TRBJ2-1; V: TRBV20-1; size: .; D: TRBD2; DNA: TGCAGTGCTGGGATAGCGGGAGGTCTTATGGATGATGAGCAGTTCTTC; CDR3: CSAGIAGGLMDDEQFF
J: TRBJ2-1; V: TRBV29-1; size: .; D: .; DNA: TGCAGCGTTGGGGCGGGCGGGGAGCAGTTCTTC; CDR3: CSVGAGGEQFF
J: TRBJ2-1; V: TRBV5-1; size: few; D: .; DNA: TGCGCCAGCAGCTTGGAGAGCCAGCTCCTCTACAATGAGCAGTTCTTC; CDR3: CASSLESQLLYNEQFF
J: TRBJ2-3; V: TRBV7-2; size: .; D: .; DNA: TGTGCCAGCAGCCCCGGGACCCTCCGGGTTGAGGATACGCAGTATTTT; CDR3: CASSPGTLRVEDTQYF
J: TRBJ1-5; V: TRBV20-1; size: .; D: .; DNA: TGCAGTGCTAGAGATGAGGGCGCGGGTCAGCCCCAGCATTTT; CDR3: CSARDEGAGQPQHF
J: TRBJ2-7; V: TRBV7-9; size: once; D: TRBD2; DNA: TGTGCCAGCCTAGGGACTAGCGGGAGCTACGAGCAGTACTTC; CDR3: CASLGTSGSYEQYF
J: TRBJ2-5; V: TRBV5-1; size: .; D: TRBD2; DNA: TGCGCCAGCAGCGAACCTTTAGCGGGAGTGGGCCAAGAGACCCAGTACTTC; CDR3: CASSEPLAGVGQETQYF
J: TRBJ2-7; V: TRBV12-3/TRBV12-4; size: few; D: TRBD1; DNA: TGTGCCAGCAGTTTAGGGCAGGGGACAGCCACCTCGTACCTACGAATGGTTGGGCAGTACTTC; CDR3: CASSLGQGTATSYLRMVGQYF
J: TRBJ2-7; V: TRBV12-3/TRBV12-4; size: .; D: TRBD1; DNA: TGTGCCAGCAGCCCCACCGGACAGGGTTTTCGGAACGAGCAGTACTTC; CDR3: CASSPTGQGFRNEQYF
J: TRBJ2-1; V: TRBV28; size: .; D: .; DNA: TGTGCCAGCAGTAGACCTAGTTTGTCGCGTAATGAGCAGTTCTTC; CDR3: CASSRPSLSRNEQFF
J: TRBJ2-1; V: TRBV30; size: few; D: .; DNA: TGTGCCTGGACAGACCCCCGCTCGAGGCAGTTCTTC; CDR3: CAWTDPRSRQFF
J: TRBJ2-5; V: TRBV28; size: few; D: TRBD1; DNA: TGTGCCAGCAGCCTACTACAGGGGTGGAAGACCCAGTACTTC; CDR3: CASSLLQGWKTQYF
J: TRBJ2-7; V: TRBV20-1; size: .; D: TRBD2; DNA: TGCAGTGCTAGAGGACAAGCGGGAGGCCCCGGCATAAAGGCCGGCGAGCAGTACTTC; CDR3: CSARGQAGGPGIKAGEQYF
J: TRBJ2-7; V: TRBV20-1; size: .; D: .; DNA: TGCAGTGCCTTAGCGGACGAACGATACGAGCAGTACTTC; CDR3: CSALADERYEQYF
J: TRBJ1-5; V: TRBV20-1; size: .; D: .; DNA: TGCAGTGCCACCAGGGATCAGACTAGCAATCAGCCCCAGCATTTT; CDR3: CSATRDQTSNQPQHF
J: TRBJ2-7; V: TRBV5-1; size: few; D: .; DNA: TGCGCCAGCAGCTCTAGGAGCGGCTACGAGCAGTACTTC; CDR3: CASSSRSGYEQYF
J: TRBJ2-7; V: TRBV25-1; size: .; D: .; DNA: TGTGCCAGCAGTGAGTTCGGGGGGCCGGACTCCTACGAGCAGTACTTC; CDR3: CASSEFGGPDSYEQYF
J: TRBJ2-3; V: TRBV7-9; size: .; D: .; DNA: TGTGCCAGCAGCTTCCTCAGGAGGAGCACAGATACGCAGTATTTT; CDR3: CASSFLRRSTDTQYF
J: TRBJ2-1; V: TRBV30; size: .; D: .; DNA: TGTGCCTGGCGGATGTACAATGAGCAGTTCTTC; CDR3: CAWRMYNEQFF
J: TRBJ2-1; V: TRBV9; size: .; D: .; DNA: TGTGCCAGCAGCGTAGATCGCAATGAGCAGTTCTTC; CDR3: CASSVDRNEQFF
J: TRBJ2-1; V: TRBV6-5; size: .; D: TRBD1; DNA: TGTGCCAGCACTCGGGACAGTGGAACGAATGAGCAGTTCTTC; CDR3: CASTRDSGTNEQFF
J: TRBJ2-4; V: TRBV25-1; size: .; D: TRBD2; DNA: TGTGCCAGCAGCACGGGACTAGCGGGAGGGGGGGGCCTAAAAAACATTCAGTACTTC; CDR3: CASSTGLAGGGGLKNIQYF
J: TRBJ2-3; V: TRBV16; size: .; D: .; DNA: TGTGCCAGCAGCCGAGGAGGGTTAGCTACGCAGTATTTT; CDR3: CASSRGGLATQYF
J: TRBJ1-3; V: TRBV9; size: once; D: .; DNA: TGTGCCAGCAGCGCGGACACGACTGGAAACACCATATATTTT; CDR3: CASSADTTGNTIYF
J: TRBJ2-1; V: TRBV20-1; size: .; D: TRBD2; DNA: TGCAGTGCTAGAGATCTAGCGGGAGGGAACAATGAGCAGTTCTTC; CDR3: CSARDLAGGNNEQFF
J: TRBJ2-7; V: TRBV27; size: .; D: .; DNA: TGTGCCAGCAGCTACGATGGTAACGAGCAGTACTTC; CDR3: CASSYDGNEQYF
J: TRBJ1-2; V: TRBV20-1; size: once; D: TRBD1; DNA: TGCAGTGCTCTAGACAGGGGGCTATATGGCTACACCTTC; CDR3: CSALDRGLYGYTF
J: TRBJ2-7; V: TRBV12-3/TRBV12-4; size: .; D: TRBD2; DNA: TGTGCCAGCAGTTTCGGGACTAGCGGGAGATCCTACGAGCAGTACTTC; CDR3: CASSFGTSGRSYEQYF
J: TRBJ2-7; V: TRBV6-2/TRBV6-3; size: few; D: .; DNA: TGTGCCAGCAGACCCCGGGACACCTACGAGCAGTACTTC; CDR3: CASRPRDTYEQYF
J: TRBJ1-2; V: TRBV20-1; size: .; D: .; DNA: TGCAGTGCCAGCAAGGGTGGGTGCGGTGGCTACACCTTC; CDR3: CSASKGGCGGYTF
J: TRBJ2-5; V: TRBV29-1; size: few; D: .; DNA: TGCAGCTTCATTCCGGGACACACACAAGAGACCCAGTACTTC; CDR3: CSFIPGHTQETQYF
J: TRBJ1-2; V: TRBV20-1; size: .; D: .; DNA: TGCAGTGCGCCCAGGGTTCCGGGGGCCGGTGGCTACACCTTC; CDR3: CSAPRVPGAGGYTF
J: TRBJ2-3; V: TRBV10-3; size: few; D: TRBD2; DNA: TGTGCCATCAGTGCTCAGCGGGGCAGCACAGATACGCAGTATTTT; CDR3: CAISAQRGSTDTQYF
J: TRBJ1-2; V: TRBV5-1; size: few; D: .; DNA: TGCGCCAGCAGCTTGGGACAGGATGGCTACACCTTC; CDR3: CASSLGQDGYTF
J: TRBJ2-7; V: TRBV29-1; size: .; D: TRBD2; DNA: TGCAGCGCATGGCAGGGGCTAGCGGGAGAAAATGAGCAGTACTTC; CDR3: CSAWQGLAGENEQYF
J: TRBJ2-1; V: TRBV7-8; size: .; D: TRBD2; DNA: TGTGCCAGCGGACTAGCGGTCTCCTACAATGAGCAGTTCTTC; CDR3: CASGLAVSYNEQFF
J: TRBJ2-1; V: TRBV5-1; size: .; D: .; DNA: TGCGCCAGCAGCTCTGACAGGTTCAATGAGCAGTTCTTC; CDR3: CASSSDRFNEQFF
J: TRBJ2-1; V: TRBV5-6; size: .; D: TRBD1; DNA: TGTGCCAGCAGCTCCTCAACAGGGGGCTTTAGGTTTGATGAGCAGTTCTTC; CDR3: CASSSSTGGFRFDEQFF
J: TRBJ2-1; V: TRBV15; size: .; D: .; DNA: TGTGCCACCAGCAGAGAGCTAATCGGGACACCGTACAATGAGCAGTTCTTC; CDR3: CATSRELIGTPYNEQFF
J: TRBJ2-1; V: TRBV24-1; size: .; D: .; DNA: TGTGCCACCAGAGGGTGGGGGAATGAGCAGTTCTTC; CDR3: CATRGWGNEQFF
J: TRBJ2-5; V: TRBV4-3; size: .; D: TRBD2; DNA: TGCGCCAGCAGCCCATCGGGGGAGGGCCGAGAGACCCAGTACTTC; CDR3: CASSPSGEGRETQYF
J: TRBJ1-2; V: TRBV14; size: .; D: .; DNA: TGTGCCAGCAGTCAAGGGGCTCACACGGGGTATGGCTACACCTTC; CDR3: CASSQGAHTGYGYTF
J: TRBJ2-7; V: TRBV15; size: .; D: TRBD2; DNA: TGTGCCACCAGCGGGGGACTAGCGGAGTCCTACAATGAGCAGTACTTC; CDR3: CATSGGLAESYNEQYF
J: TRBJ2-1; V: TRBV2; size: few; D: TRBD2; DNA: TGTGCCAGCAGTGATCGGAGCGGGAGGGGTTGGTTCAATGAGCAGTTCTTC; CDR3: CASSDRSGRGWFNEQFF
J: TRBJ2-1; V: TRBV9; size: .; D: TRBD2; DNA: TGTGCCAGCAGCCCAAGGCCCCTAGCGGGAGCCCCCAATGAGCAGTTCTTC; CDR3: CASSPRPLAGAPNEQFF
J: TRBJ2-5; V: TRBV27; size: many; D: .; DNA: TGTGCCAGCAGTTTTGACCGAGAGACCCAGTACTTC; CDR3: CASSFDRETQYF
J: TRBJ2-7; V: TRBV29-1; size: .; D: .; DNA: TGCAGCGTTGAATTGGGGGGCTCCTACGAGCAGTACTTC; CDR3: CSVELGGSYEQYF
J: TRBJ2-7; V: TRBV7-9; size: .; D: TRBD2; DNA: TGTGCCAGCAGCCCGTGGTTTAGCGGACTAGGGGAGCAGTACTTC; CDR3: CASSPWFSGLGEQYF
J: TRBJ1-2; V: TRBV20-1; size: .; D: .; DNA: TGCAGTGCTAGAGATCAAGAGGCAAAGCAACTTTCGGGCTATGGCTACACCTTC; CDR3: CSARDQEAKQLSGYGYTF
J: TRBJ2-1; V: TRBV28; size: few; D: .; DNA: TGTGCCAGCATACCCCAGGGGTCCTACAATGAGCAGTTCTTT; CDR3: CASIPQGSYNEQFF
J: TRBJ2-7; V: TRBV7-2; size: .; D: .; DNA: TGTGCCAGCAGCCCCCCCCCGGGTAGTTACGAGCAGTACTTC; CDR3: CASSPPPGSYEQYF